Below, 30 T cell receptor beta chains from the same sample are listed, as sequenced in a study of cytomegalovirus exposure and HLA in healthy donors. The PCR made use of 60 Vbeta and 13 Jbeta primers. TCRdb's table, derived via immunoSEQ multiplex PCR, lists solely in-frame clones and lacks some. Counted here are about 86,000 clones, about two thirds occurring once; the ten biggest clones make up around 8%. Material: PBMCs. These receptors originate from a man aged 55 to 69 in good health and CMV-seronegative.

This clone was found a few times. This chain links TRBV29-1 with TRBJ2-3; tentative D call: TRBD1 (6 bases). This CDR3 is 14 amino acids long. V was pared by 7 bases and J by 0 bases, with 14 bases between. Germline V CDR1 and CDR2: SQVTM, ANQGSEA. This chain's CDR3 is CSGMDSPSTDTQYF. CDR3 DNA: TGCAGCGGGATGGACAGTCCTAGCACAGATACGCAGTATTTT.

The CDR3 nucleotides are TGTGCCAGCAGCCACAGTACAGATACGCAGTATTTT. Translation: CASSHSTDTQYF. V usage is TRBV4-2 and J usage is TRBJ2-3; D unresolved. The CDR3 consists of 12 residues. Per the germline V gene, CDR1 is LGHNA and CDR2 is YNFKEQ. V was trimmed by 3 bases and J by 3 bases, leaving 4 bases between them.

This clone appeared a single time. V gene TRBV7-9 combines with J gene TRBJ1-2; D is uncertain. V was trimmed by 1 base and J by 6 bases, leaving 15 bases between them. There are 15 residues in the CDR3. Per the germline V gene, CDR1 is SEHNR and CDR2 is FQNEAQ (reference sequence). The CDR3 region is CASSLVAGSADGYTF. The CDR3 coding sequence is TGTGCCAGCAGCTTAGTGGCGGGGTCGGCAGATGGCTACACCTTC.

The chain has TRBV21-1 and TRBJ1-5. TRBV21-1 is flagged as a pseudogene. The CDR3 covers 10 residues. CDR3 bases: TGTGCCAGCCCTTATCAGCCCCAGCATTTT. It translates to CASPYQPQHF.

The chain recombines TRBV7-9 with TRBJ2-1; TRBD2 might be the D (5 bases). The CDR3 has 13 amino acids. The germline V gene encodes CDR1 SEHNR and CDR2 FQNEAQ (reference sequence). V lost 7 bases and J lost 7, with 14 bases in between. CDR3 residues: CASISLVANEQFF. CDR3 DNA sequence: TGTGCCAGCATCTCCCTCGTAGCGAATGAGCAGTTCTTC.

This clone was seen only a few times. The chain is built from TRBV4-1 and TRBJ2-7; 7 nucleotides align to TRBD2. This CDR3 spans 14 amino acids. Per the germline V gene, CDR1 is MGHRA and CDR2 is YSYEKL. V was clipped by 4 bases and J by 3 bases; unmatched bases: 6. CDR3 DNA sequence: TGCGCCAGCAGCCCCCGGGGGGATAACTACGAGCAGTACTTC. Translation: CASSPRGDNYEQYF.

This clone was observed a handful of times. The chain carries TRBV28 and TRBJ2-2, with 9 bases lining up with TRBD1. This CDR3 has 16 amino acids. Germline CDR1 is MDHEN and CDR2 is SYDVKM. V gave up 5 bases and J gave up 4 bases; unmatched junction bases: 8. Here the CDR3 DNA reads TGTGCCAGCAGTCACGGGACAGGGAGGGGCACCGGGGAGCTGTTTTTT. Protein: CASSHGTGRGTGELFF.

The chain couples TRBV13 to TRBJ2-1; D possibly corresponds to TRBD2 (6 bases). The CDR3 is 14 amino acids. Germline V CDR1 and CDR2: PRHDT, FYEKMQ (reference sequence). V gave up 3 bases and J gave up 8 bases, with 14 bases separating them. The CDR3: CASSFTGDTHEQFF. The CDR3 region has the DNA TGTGCCAGCAGCTTCACGGGAGATACCCATGAGCAGTTCTTC.

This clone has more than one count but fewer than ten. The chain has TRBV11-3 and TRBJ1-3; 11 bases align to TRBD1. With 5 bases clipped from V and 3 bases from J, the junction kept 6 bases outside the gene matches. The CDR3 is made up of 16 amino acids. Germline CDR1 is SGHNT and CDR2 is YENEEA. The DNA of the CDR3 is TGTGCCAGCAGCGCCGGACAGGGGGCGCGTGGAAACACCATATATTTT. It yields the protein CASSAGQGARGNTIYF. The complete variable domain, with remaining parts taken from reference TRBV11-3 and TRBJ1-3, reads EAGVVQSPRYKIIEKKQPVAFWCNPISGHNTLYWYLQNLGQGPELLIRYENEEAVDDSQLPKDRFSAERLKGVDSTLKIQPAELGDSAVYLCASSAGQGARGNTIYFGEGSWLTVV.

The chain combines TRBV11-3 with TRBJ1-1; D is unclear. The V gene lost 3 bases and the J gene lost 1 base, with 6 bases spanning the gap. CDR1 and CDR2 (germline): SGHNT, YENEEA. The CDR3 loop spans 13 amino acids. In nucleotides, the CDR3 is TGTGCCAGCAGCTTCCATCCGAACACTGAAGCTTTCTTT. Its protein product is CASSFHPNTEAFF.

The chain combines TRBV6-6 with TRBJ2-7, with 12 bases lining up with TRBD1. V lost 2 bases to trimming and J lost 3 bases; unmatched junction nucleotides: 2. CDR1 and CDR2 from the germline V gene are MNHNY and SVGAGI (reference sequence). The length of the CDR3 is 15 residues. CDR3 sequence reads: CASSYGTGGYYEQYF. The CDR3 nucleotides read TGTGCCAGCAGTTACGGGACAGGGGGCTACTACGAGCAGTACTTC.

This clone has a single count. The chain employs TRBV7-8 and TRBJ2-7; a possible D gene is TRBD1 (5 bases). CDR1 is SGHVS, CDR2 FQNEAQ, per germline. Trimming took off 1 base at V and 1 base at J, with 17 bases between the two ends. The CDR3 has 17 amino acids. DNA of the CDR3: TGTGCCAGCAGCTTAGGTATCGGGCCAGGGCAGTCCTACGAGCAGTACTTC. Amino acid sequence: CASSLGIGPGQSYEQYF.

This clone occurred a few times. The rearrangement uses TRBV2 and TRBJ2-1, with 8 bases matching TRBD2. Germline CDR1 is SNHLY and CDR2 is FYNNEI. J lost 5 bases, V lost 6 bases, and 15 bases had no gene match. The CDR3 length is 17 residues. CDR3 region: CASRISTSGLENNEQFF. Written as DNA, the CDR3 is TGTGCCAGCAGGATTAGCACCTCGGGACTAGAAAACAATGAGCAGTTCTTC.

DNA for the CDR3: TGCGCCAGCAGCTTGGAGGTTCCTCGGGGGACTGAAGCTTTCTTT. It specifies CASSLEVPRGTEAFF. The chain couples TRBV5-1 to TRBJ1-1; D might be TRBD1 (5 bases). Germline V gene data show CDR1 as SGHRS and CDR2 as YFSETQ. V lost 0 bases to trimming and J lost 5 bases, with 14 bases between them. This CDR3 is 15 amino acids long.

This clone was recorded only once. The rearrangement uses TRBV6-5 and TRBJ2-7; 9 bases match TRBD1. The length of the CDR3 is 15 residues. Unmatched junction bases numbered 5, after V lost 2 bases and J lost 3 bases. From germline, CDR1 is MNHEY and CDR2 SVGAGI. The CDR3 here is CASSYNSGQGYEQYF. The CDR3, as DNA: TGTGCCAGCAGTTACAACTCGGGACAGGGCTACGAGCAGTACTTC.

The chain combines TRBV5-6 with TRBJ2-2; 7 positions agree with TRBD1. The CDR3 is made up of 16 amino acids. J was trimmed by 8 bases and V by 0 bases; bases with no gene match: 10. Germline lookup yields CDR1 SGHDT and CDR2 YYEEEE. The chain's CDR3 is CASSLGARTTGGELFF. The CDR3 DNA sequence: TGTGCCAGCAGCTTGGGGGCCCGGACGACAGGGGGGGAGCTGTTTTTT.

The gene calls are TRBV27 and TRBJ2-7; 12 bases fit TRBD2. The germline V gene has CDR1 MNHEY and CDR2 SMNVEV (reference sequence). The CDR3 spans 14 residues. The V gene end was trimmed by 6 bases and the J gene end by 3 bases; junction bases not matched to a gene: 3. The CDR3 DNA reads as TGTGCCAGCAGAGCGACTAGCGGGAGCTACGAGCAGTACTTC. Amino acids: CASRATSGSYEQYF.

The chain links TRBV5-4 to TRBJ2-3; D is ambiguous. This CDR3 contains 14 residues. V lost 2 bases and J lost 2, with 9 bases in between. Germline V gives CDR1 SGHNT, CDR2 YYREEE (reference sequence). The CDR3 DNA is TGTGCCAGCAGCTTCCCGGGTCCCACAGATACGCAGTATTTT. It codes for CASSFPGPTDTQYF.

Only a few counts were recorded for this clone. The CDR3 DNA follows: TGTGCCAGCAGTTACTCGAGTTTAGCGGGGGAGACCCAGTACTTC. This codes for CASSYSSLAGETQYF. The J gene is TRBJ2-5, the V gene TRBV6-6; 8 bases align to TRBD2. V was clipped by 0 bases and J by 5 bases; unmatched bases: 5. Germline CDR1 is MNHNY and CDR2 is SVGAGI (reference sequence). This CDR3 spans 15 amino acids.

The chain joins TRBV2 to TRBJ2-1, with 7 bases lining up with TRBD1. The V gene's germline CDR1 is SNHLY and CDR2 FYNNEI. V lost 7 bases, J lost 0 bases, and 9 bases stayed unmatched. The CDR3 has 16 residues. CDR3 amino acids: CASNTPGQSSYNEQFF. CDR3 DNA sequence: TGTGCCAGCAACACCCCGGGACAGAGCTCCTACAATGAGCAGTTCTTC.

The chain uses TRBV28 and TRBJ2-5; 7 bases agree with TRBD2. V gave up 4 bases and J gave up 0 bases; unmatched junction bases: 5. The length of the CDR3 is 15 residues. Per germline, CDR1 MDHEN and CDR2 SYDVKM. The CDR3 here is CASSSPRGYQETQYF. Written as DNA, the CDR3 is TGTGCCAGCAGTTCCCCGCGGGGGTACCAAGAGACCCAGTACTTC.

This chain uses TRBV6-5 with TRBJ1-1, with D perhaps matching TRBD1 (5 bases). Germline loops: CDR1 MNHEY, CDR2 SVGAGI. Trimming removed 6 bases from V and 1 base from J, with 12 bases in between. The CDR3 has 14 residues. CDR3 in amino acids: CASSLAGRNTEAFF. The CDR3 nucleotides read TGTGCCAGCAGCCTCGCGGGGCGGAACACTGAAGCTTTCTTT.

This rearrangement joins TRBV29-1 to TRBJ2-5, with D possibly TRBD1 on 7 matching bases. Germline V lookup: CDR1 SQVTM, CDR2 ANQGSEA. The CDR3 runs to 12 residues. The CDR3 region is CSQRTGGETQYF. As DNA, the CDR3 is TGCAGTCAAAGGACAGGAGGGGAGACCCAGTACTTC.

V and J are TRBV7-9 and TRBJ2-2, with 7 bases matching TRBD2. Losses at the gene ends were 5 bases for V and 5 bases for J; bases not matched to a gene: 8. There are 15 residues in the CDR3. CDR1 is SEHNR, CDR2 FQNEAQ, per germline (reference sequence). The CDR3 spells CASSPRAGATGELFF. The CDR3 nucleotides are TGTGCCAGCAGCCCCCGTGCGGGAGCAACCGGGGAGCTGTTTTTT.

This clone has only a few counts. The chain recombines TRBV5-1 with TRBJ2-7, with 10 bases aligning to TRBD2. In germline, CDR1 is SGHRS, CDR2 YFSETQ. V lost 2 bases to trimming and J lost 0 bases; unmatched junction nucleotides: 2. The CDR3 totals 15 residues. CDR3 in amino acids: CASSFASGSSYEQYF. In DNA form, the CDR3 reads TGCGCCAGCAGCTTCGCTAGCGGGAGCTCCTACGAGCAGTACTTC. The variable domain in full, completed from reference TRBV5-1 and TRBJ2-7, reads KAGVTQTPRYLIKTRGQQVTLSCSPISGHRSVSWYQQTPGQGLQFLFEYFSETQRNKGNFPGRFSGRQFSNSRSEMNVSTLELGDSALYLCASSFASGSSYEQYFGPGTRLTVT.

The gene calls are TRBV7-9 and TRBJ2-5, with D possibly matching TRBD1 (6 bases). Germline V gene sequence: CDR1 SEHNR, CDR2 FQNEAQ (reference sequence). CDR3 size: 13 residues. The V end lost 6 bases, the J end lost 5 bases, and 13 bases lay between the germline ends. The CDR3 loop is CASRPGTMETQYF. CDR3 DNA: TGTGCCAGCAGACCAGGGACAATGGAGACCCAGTACTTC.

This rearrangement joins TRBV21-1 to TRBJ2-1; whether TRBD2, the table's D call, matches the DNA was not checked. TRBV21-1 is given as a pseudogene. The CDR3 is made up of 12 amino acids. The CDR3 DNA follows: TGTGCCAGCAGCAAAGAGAAGAGGAAGCAGTTCTTC. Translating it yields CASSKEKRKQFF.

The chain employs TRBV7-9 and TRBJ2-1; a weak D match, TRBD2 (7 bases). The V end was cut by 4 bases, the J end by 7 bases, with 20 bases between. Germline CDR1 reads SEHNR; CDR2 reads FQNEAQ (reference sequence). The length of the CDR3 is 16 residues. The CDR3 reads CASSSPGGGAYNEQFF. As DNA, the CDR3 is TGTGCCAGCAGCTCCCCTGGAGGGGGGGCGTATAATGAGCAGTTCTTC. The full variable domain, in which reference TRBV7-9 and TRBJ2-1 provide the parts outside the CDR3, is DTGVSQNPRHKITKRGQNVTFRCDPISEHNRLYWYRQTLGQGPEFLTYFQNEAQLEKSRLLSDRFSAERPKGSFSTLEIQRTEQGDSAMYLCASSSPGGGAYNEQFFGPGTRLTVL.

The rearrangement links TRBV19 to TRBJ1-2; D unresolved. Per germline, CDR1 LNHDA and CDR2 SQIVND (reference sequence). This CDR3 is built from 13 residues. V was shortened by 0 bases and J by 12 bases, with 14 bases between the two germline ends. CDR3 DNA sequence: TGTGCCAGTAGTATAGAGGCGCGGTCAGCGCACACCTTC. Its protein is CASSIEARSAHTF.

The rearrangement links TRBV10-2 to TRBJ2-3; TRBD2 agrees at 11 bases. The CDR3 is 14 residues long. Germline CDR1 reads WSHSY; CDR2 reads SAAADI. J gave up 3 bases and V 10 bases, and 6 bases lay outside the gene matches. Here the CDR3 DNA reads TGCGCCACCCGACTAGCGGGAATGACAGATACGCAGTATTTT. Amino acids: CATRLAGMTDTQYF.